The 20 T cell receptor beta chains given below trace back to one sample, sequenced in a study of shared clonotypes between healthy human individuals. Generated by immunoSEQ multiplex PCR, the TCRdb table keeps only in-frame clones and is missing some. The sample has 500,000 to 550,000 clones, approximately 95% seen once. The sample was naive CD4+ T cells sorted from blood. Subset: CD45RA+ positively selected. The origin of the receptors is a woman in her twenties or thirties in good health.

The chain combines TRBV19 with TRBJ2-5; the D gene is possibly TRBD2 (5 bases). Germline loops: CDR1 LNHDA, CDR2 SQIVND (reference sequence). V lost 6 bases, J lost 2 bases, and 10 bases lay in between. CDR3 length: 13 residues. CDR3 nucleotide sequence: TGTGCCAGTAGGGTCCGGGGTCAAGAGACCCAGTACTTC. Translation gives CASRVRGQETQYF.

The rearrangement joins TRBV5-6 to TRBJ1-6, with 7 bases matching TRBD1. The CDR3 runs to 14 residues. CDR1 and CDR2 from the germline V gene are SGHDT and YYEEEE. The V and J ends lost 2 bases and 9 bases, in that order; junction bases with no gene match: 5. The CDR3 loop reads CASSLGGRFSPLHF. CDR3 nucleotide sequence: TGTGCCAGCAGCTTAGGGGGCAGATTTTCACCCCTCCACTTT.

In its sample, this clone was seen once. V and J are TRBV11-1 and TRBJ2-5; D remains ambiguous. The end of the DNA fits TRBJ2-7 better, so the J call may be wrong. Germline CDR1 is SGHAT and CDR2 is FQDESV (reference sequence). CDR3 length: 14 residues. CDR3 loop: CASSRAEAAYEQYF. The CDR3 nucleotides read TGTGCCAGCAGCCGGGCCGAGGCCGCCTACGAGCAGTACTTC.

The chain has TRBV6-5 and TRBJ2-7; the match to TRBD2 covers 8 bases. This CDR3 is built from 15 residues. The V and J ends lost 0 bases and 2 bases, in that order; junction bases with no gene match: 3. The germline CDR1 and CDR2 sequences are MNHEY and SVGAGI. The CDR3 coding sequence is TGTGCCAGCAGTTACTCAGCGGGAGCCCCCTACGAGCAGTACTTC. Translated: CASSYSAGAPYEQYF.

J is TRBJ2-5 and V is TRBV29-1; 9 nucleotides line up with TRBD1. The J call is uncertain, as TRBJ2-7 better fits the DNA end. CDR3 length equals 14 residues. Germline-derived CDR1 and CDR2 are SQVTM and ANQGSEA. CDR3: CSVGLQGAPYEQYF. CDR3 in DNA: TGCAGCGTTGGGCTACAGGGGGCACCCTACGAGCAGTACTTC.

The gene calls are TRBV30 and TRBJ2-7, with 8 bases that match TRBD1. This CDR3 has 15 amino acids. Germline V gives CDR1 GTSNPN, CDR2 SVGIG (reference sequence). After removal of 5 bases from V and 4 bases from J, the junction contained 13 bases not matched to a gene. The CDR3 coding sequence is TGTGCCTGGGGCAACCTGGACAGGGAGAGTTACGAGCAGTACTTC. It specifies CAWGNLDRESYEQYF.

The chain joins TRBV5-4 to TRBJ2-5, with TRBD2 matching 10 bases. This CDR3 has 16 residues. Looked up from germline, CDR1 is SGHNT and CDR2 is YYREEE (reference sequence). With V trimmed by 4 bases and J by 1 base, 7 bases remained unmatched. This CDR3 reads CASSPGLAETQETQYF. The CDR3, as DNA: TGTGCCAGCAGCCCCGGACTAGCGGAGACCCAAGAGACCCAGTACTTC.

The chain links TRBV18 to TRBJ1-2; D is undetermined. CDR1 KGHSH and CDR2 LQKENI come from the germline V gene. Trimming removed 2 bases at V and 8 bases at J, with 12 bases between. The CDR3 is 13 amino acids. CDR3 amino acids: CASSPLRDSGYTF. CDR3 nucleotides: TGTGCCAGCTCACCATTGCGGGATTCGGGCTACACCTTC.

The gene calls are TRBV5-1 and TRBJ2-3; 10 bases map to TRBD2. Unmatched junction bases numbered 1, after V lost 4 bases and J lost 2 bases. CDR1 and CDR2 from the germline V gene are SGHRS and YFSETQ. CDR3 size: 14 residues. CDR3 sequence: CASSTSGNTDTQYF. The CDR3 DNA reads TGCGCCAGCAGCACTAGCGGGAACACAGATACGCAGTATTTT.

The chain recombines TRBV19 with TRBJ2-2, with D perhaps given as TRBD1 or TRBD2 (5 bases each). There are 17 residues in the CDR3. With 0 bases removed from V and 1 base from J, the gap between germline ends came to 12 bases. CDR1 LNHDA and CDR2 SQIVND come from the germline V gene (reference sequence). CDR3 bases: TGTGCCAGTAGTATAGATTGGGGCAGCGGGAACACCGGGGAGCTGTTTTTT. Amino acids: CASSIDWGSGNTGELFF. Full variable domain (outside the CDR3, taken from reference TRBV19 and TRBJ2-2): DGGITQSPKYLFRKEGQNVTLSCEQNLNHDAMYWYRQDPGQGLRLIYYSQIVNDFQKGDIAEGYSVSREKKESFPLTVTSAQKNPTAFYLCASSIDWGSGNTGELFFGEGSRLTVL.

The CDR3, as DNA: TGCGCCAGCAGCTTGGCCATCGGAGGTGGGGACGAGCAGTACTTC. Its translation: CASSLAIGGGDEQYF. The chain is built from TRBV5-1 and TRBJ2-7; the D gene is possibly TRBD2 (5 bases). The CDR3 extends over 15 amino acids. The V end lost 0 bases, the J end lost 5 bases, and 15 bases lay between the germline ends. Germline lookup yields CDR1 SGHRS and CDR2 YFSETQ.

The chain carries TRBV11-2 and TRBJ1-1; D remains unclear. The CDR3 loop spans 14 amino acids. Trimming left V 3 bases short and J 0 bases short, with 8 bases between. CDR1 SGHAT and CDR2 FQNNGV come from the germline V gene. For the CDR3, the DNA is TGTGCCAGCAGCTTTCAGGCACTGAACACTGAAGCTTTCTTT. This sequence encodes CASSFQALNTEAFF.

The chain is built from TRBV7-8 and TRBJ2-3; D is perhaps TRBD1 or TRBD2 (5 bases each). V shed 5 bases and J shed 5 bases, with 17 bases lying between them. The CDR3 extends over 15 amino acids. Germline CDR1 SGHVS, CDR2 FQNEAQ. The CDR3 here is CASSLGLGVEDTQYF. CDR3 coding DNA: TGTGCCAGCAGCCTAGGCCTGGGGGTCGAAGATACGCAGTATTTT.

The CDR3 protein is CASSRYAWRGDYNEQFF. DNA for the CDR3: TGTGCCAGCAGTCGCTATGCCTGGCGCGGGGACTACAATGAGCAGTTCTTC. V usage is TRBV28 and J usage is TRBJ2-1; weak D call: TRBD2 (6 bases). This CDR3 spans 17 amino acids. Trimming removed 5 bases at V and 3 bases at J, with 20 bases between. The V gene's germline CDR1 is MDHEN and CDR2 SYDVKM.

This sequence joins TRBV18 and TRBJ1-4; tentatively, D is TRBD1 (5 bases). Germline values: CDR1 KGHSH, CDR2 LQKENI. Trimming removed 2 bases at V and 8 bases at J, with 12 bases between. This CDR3 has 14 residues. The CDR3: CASSPSGTREKLFF. The CDR3 bases are TGTGCCAGCTCACCATCCGGGACGAGGGAAAAACTGTTTTTT.

The chain employs TRBV29-1 and TRBJ2-2, with D perhaps TRBD2 (6 bases). Germline lookup yields CDR1 SQVTM and CDR2 ANQGSEA. The CDR3 runs 12 residues. The germline V and J ends were trimmed by 8 bases and 5 bases, with 12 bases remaining between them. The CDR3 DNA sequence: TGCAGCTTTCCGGGGGAGACCGGGGAGCTGTTTTTT. Protein sequence: CSFPGETGELFF.

This clone was picked up a small number of times. The CDR3 sequence: CASSFRSHGYTF. The DNA for the CDR3 is TGCGCCAGCAGCTTCCGGTCCCATGGCTACACCTTC. The J gene is TRBJ1-2, the V gene TRBV5-1; no firm D call. Looked up from germline, CDR1 is SGHRS and CDR2 is YFSETQ. The CDR3 is 12 residues long. V was cut by 2 bases and J by 6 bases, with 8 bases left in between.

The chain employs TRBV5-1 and TRBJ2-1; TRBD2 matches 8 bases. Germline V gene lookup returns CDR1 SGHRS and CDR2 YFSETQ. The CDR3 spans 15 residues. V shed 3 bases and J 8 bases; nucleotides not matched to a gene: 10. The chain's CDR3 is CASSSSSGFRYEQFF. CDR3 nucleotides: TGCGCCAGCAGCTCGTCTAGCGGGTTTCGCTATGAGCAGTTCTTC.

Of note for this clone: The identical CDR3 is also encoded by other nucleotide sequences in the sample. The chain uses TRBV5-1 and TRBJ2-2; 8 positions agree with TRBD2. This CDR3 has 15 amino acids. Germline CDR1 is SGHRS and CDR2 is YFSETQ. Trimming took 4 bases from V and 2 from J; bases not matched to a gene: 4. DNA of the CDR3: TGCGCCAGCAGCCCTAGCGGGTCCAACACCGGGGAGCTGTTTTTT. It specifies CASSPSGSNTGELFF.

This chain connects TRBV19 to TRBJ2-4; the match to TRBD2 covers 10 bases. From germline, CDR1 is LNHDA and CDR2 SQIVND (reference sequence). V trimming: 8 bases; J trimming: 6 bases; junction bases outside the gene matches: 10. The CDR3 covers 15 residues. The CDR3 coding sequence is TGTGCCAGTCTCCCGACCGGGACTAGCGTAAACATTCAGTACTTC. Translation: CASLPTGTSVNIQYF.